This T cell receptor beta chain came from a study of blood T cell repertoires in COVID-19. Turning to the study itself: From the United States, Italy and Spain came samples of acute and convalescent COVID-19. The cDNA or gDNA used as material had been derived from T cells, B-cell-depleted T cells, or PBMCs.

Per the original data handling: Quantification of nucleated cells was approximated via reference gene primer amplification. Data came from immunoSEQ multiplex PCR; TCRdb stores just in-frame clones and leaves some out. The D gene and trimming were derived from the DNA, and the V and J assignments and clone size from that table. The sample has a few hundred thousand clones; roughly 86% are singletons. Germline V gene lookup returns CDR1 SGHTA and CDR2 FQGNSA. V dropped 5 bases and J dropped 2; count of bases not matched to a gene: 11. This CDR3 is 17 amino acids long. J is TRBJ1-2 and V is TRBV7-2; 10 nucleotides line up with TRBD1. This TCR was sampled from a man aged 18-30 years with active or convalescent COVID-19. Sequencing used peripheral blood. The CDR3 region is CASSIRQGAHSNYGYTF. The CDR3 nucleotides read TGTGCCAGCAGCATTCGACAGGGGGCGCATTCCAACTATGGCTACACCTTC.